This T cell receptor (beta chain) derives from a study of shared clonotypes between healthy human individuals. From germline, CDR1 is LNHNV and CDR2 YYDKDF (reference sequence). V dropped 5 bases and J dropped 4 bases, with 15 bases sitting between them. The CDR3 totals 15 residues. Sequencing was performed with immunoSEQ multiplex PCR; in TCRdb, only in-frame clones are kept and a portion is missing. This repertoire shows some 1,100,000 clones, around 82% found once; its top ten account for approximately 0.5%. CD4+ cells were split into CD45RA+ naive and CD45RA-negative memory subsets. The chain has TRBV15 and TRBJ1-5, with a tentative D call TRBD1 (5 bases). The sequencing input was memory CD4+ T cells from PBMCs. Subset specified: CD45RA-negative fraction. The sequence was obtained from a man aged 18-30 years in good health. Some clones in this sample may be carry-over from other donors' samples. The CDR3 region has the DNA TGTGCCACCAGCGGGCAGGGTAGTAGTAATCAGCCCCAGCATTTT. Translated, it gives CATSGQGSSNQPQHF.